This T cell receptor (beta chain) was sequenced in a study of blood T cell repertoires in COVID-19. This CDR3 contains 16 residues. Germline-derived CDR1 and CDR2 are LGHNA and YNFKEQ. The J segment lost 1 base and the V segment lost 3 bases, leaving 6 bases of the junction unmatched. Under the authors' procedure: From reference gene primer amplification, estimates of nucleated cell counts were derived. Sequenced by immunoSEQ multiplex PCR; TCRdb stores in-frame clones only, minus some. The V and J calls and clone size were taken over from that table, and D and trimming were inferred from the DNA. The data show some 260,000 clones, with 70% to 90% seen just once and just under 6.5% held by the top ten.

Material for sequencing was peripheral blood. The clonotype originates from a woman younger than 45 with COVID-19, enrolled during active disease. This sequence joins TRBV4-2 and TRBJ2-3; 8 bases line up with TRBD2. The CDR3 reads CASSHTSGSRTDTQYF. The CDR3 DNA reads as TGTGCCAGCAGCCACACTAGCGGCTCCCGCACAGATACGCAGTATTTT.